A single sample is the source of the 18 T cell receptor beta chains below, sequenced in a study of blood T cell repertoires in COVID-19. Measured with immunoSEQ multiplex PCR; TCRdb has only the in-frame clones, and not every one. Seen here are more than 70,000 clones, approximately 80% observed once, and the top ten hold nearly 5%. Sequenced sample: peripheral blood. The receptors were gathered from a woman at least 80 years old with active or convalescent COVID-19.

The V call is TRBV2, the J call TRBJ1-2, with a tentative D call TRBD1 (6 bases). Looked up from germline, CDR1 is SNHLY and CDR2 is FYNNEI. Between the trimmed V and J ends, which lost 7 bases and 3 bases, there was a span of 9 bases. The CDR3 consists of 12 residues. In DNA, the CDR3 is TGTGCCAGCACCTCAGGGGACTATGGCTACACCTTC. Translating gives CASTSGDYGYTF.

This chain uses TRBV7-2 with TRBJ1-4, with a possible D match to TRBD1 (6 bases). CDR3 size: 16 residues. V was clipped by 1 base and J by 3 bases, with 12 bases between them. The germline V gene has CDR1 SGHTA and CDR2 FQGNSA. The CDR3 protein is CASSLVRGTANEKLFF. DNA of the CDR3: TGTGCCAGCAGCTTAGTCAGGGGCACAGCTAATGAAAAACTGTTTTTT.

This chain joins TRBV7-6 and TRBJ2-1; a possible D gene is TRBD1 (6 bases). Between the trimmed V and J ends, which lost 3 bases and 2 bases, there was a span of 14 bases. The CDR3 contains 16 residues. From germline, CDR1 is SGHVS and CDR2 FNYEAQ. CDR3 protein: CASSLHDRSPYNEQFF. CDR3 bases: TGTGCCAGCAGCTTGCACGACAGGAGCCCCTACAATGAGCAGTTCTTC.

The J gene is TRBJ2-5, the V gene TRBV5-1; 7 bases map to TRBD2. CDR1 is SGHRS and CDR2 is YFSETQ in the germline V gene. V shed 5 bases, J shed 5 bases, and the junction held 12 bases outside the gene matches. This CDR3 is 15 amino acids long. The CDR3 here is CASRTGPGGGETQYF. The DNA of the CDR3 is TGCGCCAGCAGGACCGGACCCGGGGGAGGGGAGACCCAGTACTTC.

The rearrangement links TRBV15 to TRBJ2-7; D may be TRBD2 (6 bases). Germline values: CDR1 LNHNV, CDR2 YYDKDF (reference sequence). The ends were cut back, 5 bases at V and 3 bases at J, with 11 bases in the middle. This CDR3 comprises 13 residues. The CDR3 sequence is CATSSGLHYEQYF. Here the CDR3 DNA reads TGTGCCACCAGCTCGGGACTCCACTACGAGCAGTACTTC.

The CDR3 reads CASSDKGRQGDEAFF. Here the CDR3 DNA reads TGTGCCAGCAGTGATAAGGGTAGACAGGGGGATGAAGCTTTCTTT. The chain recombines TRBV6-4 with TRBJ1-1; 9 positions agree with TRBD1. The germline CDR1 and CDR2 sequences are MRHNA and SNTAGT. The CDR3 has 15 amino acids. The trim removed 3 bases at V and 7 bases at J, leaving 9 bases unmatched.

This clone was observed once. The chain uses TRBV27 and TRBJ1-4; 9 positions match TRBD1. Germline loops: CDR1 MNHEY, CDR2 SMNVEV (reference sequence). The V and J ends lost 1 base and 6 bases, in that order; junction bases with no gene match: 3. CDR3 size: 15 residues. This CDR3 reads CASSLFRDRDEKLFF. The DNA of the CDR3 is TGTGCCAGCAGTTTATTTCGGGACAGGGATGAAAAACTGTTTTTT.

This chain uses TRBV9 with TRBJ2-3; possibly TRBD1 for D (6 bases). CDR3 length equals 16 residues. Trimming left V 0 bases short and J 1 base short, with 12 bases between. Germline CDR1 reads SGDLS; CDR2 reads YYNGEE. DNA for the CDR3: TGTGCCAGCAGCGTAGGTTTGTCAGGGGGCACAGATACGCAGTATTTT. Translation: CASSVGLSGGTDTQYF. The whole variable domain, filled in from reference TRBV9 and TRBJ2-3, reads DSGVTQTPKHLITATGQRVTLRCSPRSGDLSVYWYQQSLDQGLQFLIQYYNGEERAKGNILERFSAQQFPDLHSELNLSSLELGDSALYFCASSVGLSGGTDTQYFGPGTRLTVL.

The J gene is TRBJ1-1, the V gene TRBV5-1, with D hard to call. Germline V gene lookup returns CDR1 SGHRS and CDR2 YFSETQ. Trimming cost V 2 bases and J 8 bases, with 7 bases left between them. The length of the CDR3 is 11 residues. CDR3 amino acids: CASSLGGEAFF. The CDR3 DNA reads as TGCGCCAGCAGCTTAGGAGGGGAAGCTTTCTTT.

The table lists this clone with a few counts. The genes are TRBV29-1 and TRBJ1-1, with 7 nucleotides matching TRBD1. The CDR3 totals 13 residues. Looked up from germline, CDR1 is SQVTM and CDR2 is ANQGSEA. Trimming removed 5 bases from V and 4 bases from J; junction bases left unmatched: 7. The CDR3 reads CSVRRQGGTEAFF. CDR3 DNA sequence: TGCAGCGTTAGGCGACAGGGTGGCACTGAAGCTTTCTTT.

The chain carries TRBV12-3 or TRBV12-4 and TRBJ2-7; unclear D gene. The CDR3 covers 13 residues. Trimming pared 3 bases from V and 7 bases from J, leaving 13 bases between. CDR3 bases: TGTGCCAGCAGTTTCAGGTGGGCTCAAGAGCAGTACTTC. It specifies CASSFRWAQEQYF.

The chain uses TRBV19 and TRBJ1-4; the match to TRBD1 covers 7 bases. The J segment lost 7 bases and the V segment lost 6 bases, leaving 8 bases of the junction unmatched. This CDR3 is 14 amino acids long. Per germline, CDR1 LNHDA and CDR2 SQIVND (reference sequence). For the CDR3, the DNA is TGTGCCAGTAGGACAGGGACGGCCGGTGAAAAACTGTTTTTT. Amino acids: CASRTGTAGEKLFF.

The chain combines TRBV5-5 with TRBJ1-2; 7 nucleotides align to TRBD1. CDR3 size: 15 residues. Germline loops: CDR1 SGHKS, CDR2 YYEKEE (reference sequence). The ends lost 3 bases at V and 3 bases at J; junction bases unmatched: 8. The CDR3 coding sequence is TGTGCCAGCAGCTCGGACAGGCCTCGCGACTATGGCTACACCTTC. Its protein is CASSSDRPRDYGYTF.

V gene TRBV20-1 combines with J gene TRBJ1-2; D uncertain. The germline CDR1 and CDR2 sequences are DFQATT and SNEGSKA (reference sequence). V gave up 4 bases and J gave up 2 bases, with 5 bases separating them. This CDR3 is built from 11 residues. CDR3 loop: CSATENYGYTF. The CDR3 nucleotides are TGCAGTGCTACGGAGAACTATGGCTACACCTTC.

The chain joins TRBV5-1 to TRBJ1-3, with D tentatively TRBD1 (6 bases). The CDR3 has 15 residues. Germline CDR1 SGHRS, CDR2 YFSETQ. V lost 0 bases to trimming and J lost 2 bases, with 9 bases between them. Here the CDR3 reads CASSLAPGAGNTIYF. The CDR3 DNA is TGCGCCAGCAGCTTGGCCCCAGGGGCTGGAAACACCATATATTTT. Supplemented by reference TRBV5-1 and TRBJ1-3, the full variable domain reads KAGVTQTPRYLIKTRGQQVTLSCSPISGHRSVSWYQQTPGQGLQFLFEYFSETQRNKGNFPGRFSGRQFSNSRSEMNVSTLELGDSALYLCASSLAPGAGNTIYFGEGSWLTVV.

This chain joins TRBV5-1 and TRBJ2-2, with D unresolved. CDR3 size: 13 residues. V lost 0 bases and J lost 4, with 4 bases in between. Germline V gives CDR1 SGHRS, CDR2 YFSETQ. The CDR3 DNA reads as TGCGCCAGCAGCTTGGGCGCCACCGGGGAGCTGTTTTTT. Translated: CASSLGATGELFF. Looking up the rest from reference TRBV5-1 and TRBJ2-2 gives the full variable domain: KAGVTQTPRYLIKTRGQQVTLSCSPISGHRSVSWYQQTPGQGLQFLFEYFSETQRNKGNFPGRFSGRQFSNSRSEMNVSTLELGDSALYLCASSLGATGELFFGEGSRLTVL.

The chain combines TRBV4-1 with TRBJ2-7; TRBD1 might be the D (6 bases). The V end was cut by 1 base, the J end by 6 bases, with 16 bases between. Germline CDR1 and CDR2: MGHRA and YSYEKL. This CDR3 spans 15 amino acids. This CDR3 is CASSQGQDVRFEQYF. CDR3 DNA sequence: TGCGCCAGCAGCCAAGGACAGGATGTGAGGTTCGAGCAGTACTTC.

This chain connects TRBV3-1 (or the pseudogene TRBV3-2) to TRBJ2-7; D is uncertain. Germline V gene sequence: CDR1 LGHDT, CDR2 YNNKEL (reference sequence). This CDR3 spans 13 amino acids. V lost 1 base and J lost 0, with 4 bases in between. The DNA of the CDR3 is TGTGCCAGCAGCCAAGGTAGCTCCTACGAGCAGTACTTC. Translating it yields CASSQGSSYEQYF.